The next 32 T cell receptor beta chains were all read from a single sample in a study of T cells after yellow fever vaccination. TCRdb reprocessed the 5' RACE reads with MiXCR, giving one entry per CDR3 protein. The sample has about 340,000 distinct CDR3 sequences, around an eighth seen once; the top ten hold approximately 3.3%. The specimen was CD4+ T cells sorted from PBMCs, collected 15 days after the yellow fever booster vaccination. The source of these receptors is a man aged 18-30 years who received the YFV17D yellow fever vaccine.

In this sample, this clonotype turned up many times. The V gene is TRBV7-2, the J gene TRBJ2-3; 7 bases agree with TRBD2. Trimming cost V 0 bases and J 4 bases; bases outside gene matches: 4. The germline gives CDR1 SGHTA, CDR2 FQGNSA. There are 15 residues in the CDR3. CDR3 nucleotides: TGTGCCAGCAGCTTAGCCGGGGGGAGGGCAGATACGCAGTATTTT. Protein: CASSLAGGRADTQYF.

This clonotype was recorded a few times. The rearrangement links TRBV29-1 to TRBJ2-1; TRBD2 agrees at 7 bases. V dropped 6 bases and J dropped 8; count of bases not matched to a gene: 4. The CDR3 covers 11 residues. The germline V gene has CDR1 SQVTM and CDR2 ANQGSEA. For the CDR3, the DNA is TGCAGCGTGGGGGAGGGCGATGAGCAGTTCTTC. This gives the protein CSVGEGDEQFF.

The genes are TRBV7-2 and TRBJ2-7, with TRBD2 as a possible D gene (6 bases). The germline V gene has CDR1 SGHTA and CDR2 FQGNSA. With 3 bases removed from V and 3 bases from J, the gap between germline ends came to 24 bases. The CDR3 contains 18 residues. CDR3: CASSFAGSVGITNYEQYF. The CDR3 region has the DNA TGTGCCAGCAGCTTTGCGGGGTCTGTCGGTATAACAAACTACGAGCAGTACTTC.

V usage is TRBV5-1 and J usage is TRBJ1-1; D is uncertain. V shed 1 base and J shed 7 bases, with 14 bases lying between them. Germline V gene data show CDR1 as SGHRS and CDR2 as YFSETQ. The CDR3 extends over 14 amino acids. The CDR3 is CASSLRGAANEAFF. CDR3 DNA: TGCGCCAGCAGCTTGCGGGGAGCGGCTAATGAAGCTTTCTTT.

The V call is TRBV6-5, the J call TRBJ2-7; maybe TRBD2 (5 bases). Germline V lookup: CDR1 MNHEY, CDR2 SVGAGI. The CDR3 length is 11 residues. The germline V and J ends were trimmed by 7 bases and 10 bases, with 14 bases remaining between them. CDR3 in DNA: TGTGCCAGCACTGATGGAGGCGACCAGTACTTC. This codes for CASTDGGDQYF.

The chain employs TRBV7-6 and TRBJ1-3; D may be TRBD1 (5 bases). This CDR3 contains 16 residues. Germline CDR1 reads SGHVS; CDR2 reads FNYEAQ. V lost 0 bases to trimming and J lost 0 bases, with 9 bases between them. The CDR3 DNA reads TGTGCCAGCAGCTTAGCGGACATTGTCTCTGGAAACACCATATATTTT. Amino acid sequence: CASSLADIVSGNTIYF.

The chain combines TRBV4-1 with TRBJ1-2; possibly TRBD1 for D (5 bases). This CDR3 is built from 15 residues. The germline CDR1 and CDR2 sequences are MGHRA and YSYEKL. Trimming left V 0 bases short and J 4 bases short, with 12 bases between. CDR3 DNA sequence: TGCGCCAGCAGCCAAGATCGGGCAGGGATCTATGGCTACACCTTC. It specifies CASSQDRAGIYGYTF.

The chain employs TRBV29-1 and TRBJ2-2; 9 nucleotides agree with TRBD1. Germline V gene lookup returns CDR1 SQVTM and CDR2 ANQGSEA. V trimming: 4 bases; J trimming: 4 bases; junction bases outside the gene matches: 4. The CDR3 spans 14 residues. The CDR3 nucleotides read TGCAGCGTTGTAGGGACAGGGCTCACCGGGGAGCTGTTTTTT. Encoded protein: CSVVGTGLTGELFF.

In its sample, this clonotype was seen a few times. The chain uses TRBV4-2 and TRBJ1-5; D is uncertain. Germline CDR1 is LGHNA and CDR2 is YNFKEQ. The CDR3 covers 15 residues. V lost 4 bases and J lost 0, with 10 bases in between. CDR3 region: CASSRTAASNQPQHF. CDR3 nucleotides: TGTGCCAGCAGCCGAACAGCAGCTAGCAATCAGCCCCAGCATTTT.

The chain is built from TRBV10-1 and TRBJ2-3, with no clear D. Trimming pared 2 bases from V and 5 bases from J, leaving 11 bases between. Germline CDR1 and CDR2: WNHNN and SYGVQD (reference sequence). The CDR3 sequence is 14 residues long. The CDR3 spells CASSEVGQEDTQYF. DNA of the CDR3: TGCGCCAGCAGTGAGGTAGGGCAGGAAGATACGCAGTATTTT.

This rearrangement joins TRBV7-9 to TRBJ1-4; TRBD1 aligns across 9 bases. The V gene's germline CDR1 is SEHNR and CDR2 FQNEAQ (reference sequence). The CDR3 loop spans 15 amino acids. V lost 2 bases, J lost 8 bases, and 6 bases stayed unmatched. In nucleotides, the CDR3 is TGTGCCAGCAGCTTACCCGGGACAGGGATCGAAAAACTGTTTTTT. Protein: CASSLPGTGIEKLFF.

This chain joins TRBV7-2 and TRBJ2-1, with 9 nucleotides matching TRBD2. This CDR3 contains 15 residues. V shed 6 bases and J 2 bases; nucleotides not matched to a gene: 5. CDR1 and CDR2 (germline): SGHTA, FQGNSA. CDR3 nucleotides: TGTGCCAGCAGGGAAGCGGGGGGAACCTACAATGAGCAGTTCTTC. This codes for CASREAGGTYNEQFF.

A few counts support this clonotype. The gene calls are TRBV28 and TRBJ1-2; D remains ambiguous. Germline values: CDR1 MDHEN, CDR2 SYDVKM. Trimming removed 7 bases at V and 5 bases at J, with 17 bases between. CDR3 length equals 14 residues. CDR3 sequence reads: CASTSAGLGYGYTF. In DNA, the CDR3 is TGTGCCAGCACCTCTGCAGGTCTCGGGTATGGCTACACCTTC.

V and J are TRBV7-2 and TRBJ1-1; 8 bases align to TRBD1. Germline CDR1 and CDR2: SGHTA and FQGNSA. J gave up 6 bases and V 1 base, and 1 base lay outside the gene matches. The CDR3 totals 13 residues. CDR3 sequence (DNA): TGTGCCAGCAGCTTAGAACAGGGGGCTGAAGCTTTCTTT. Translating gives CASSLEQGAEAFF. The entire variable domain, with the rest obtained from reference TRBV7-2 and TRBJ1-1, is as follows: GAGVSQSPSNKVTEKGKDVELRCDPISGHTALYWYRQSLGQGLEFLIYFQGNSAPDKSGLPSDRFSAERTGGSVSTLTIQRTQQEDSAVYLCASSLEQGAEAFFGQGTRLTVV.

The V gene is TRBV5-4, the J gene TRBJ2-3; a possible D gene is TRBD2 (6 bases). This CDR3 spans 17 amino acids. With 1 base removed from V and 3 bases from J, the gap between germline ends came to 18 bases. Looked up from germline, CDR1 is SGHNT and CDR2 is YYREEE (reference sequence). CDR3 in amino acids: CASSLSAGGESTDTQYF. The CDR3 nucleotides read TGTGCCAGCAGCTTGTCAGCCGGGGGTGAATCTACAGATACGCAGTATTTT.

The genes are TRBV5-4 and TRBJ2-7; 8 bases match TRBD1. The germline V gene has CDR1 SGHNT and CDR2 YYREEE (reference sequence). The J segment lost 5 bases and the V segment lost 4 bases, leaving 11 bases of the junction unmatched. The CDR3 contains 15 residues. The CDR3 coding sequence is TGTGCCAGCAGCACAGGACCCGGGACAGGAAACGAGCAGTACGTC. It encodes CASSTGPGTGNEQYV.

This clonotype was observed many times. V usage is TRBV29-1 and J usage is TRBJ2-2; TRBD2 matches at 11 bases. With 6 bases clipped from V and 1 base from J, the junction kept 7 bases outside the gene matches. Germline values: CDR1 SQVTM, CDR2 ANQGSEA. The CDR3 has 16 amino acids. The CDR3 DNA is TGCAGCGTCCGGTCCACTAGCGGGGGGAACACCGGGGAGCTGTTTTTT. Its translation is CSVRSTSGGNTGELFF.

The DNA of the CDR3 is TGTGCCAGCAGCGCCTCGTACACAGATACGCAGTATTTT. Residues: CASSASYTDTQYF. The chain uses TRBV7-2 and TRBJ2-3; unclear D gene. The CDR3 is 13 residues long. V lost 5 bases and J lost 2, with 8 bases in between. CDR1 and CDR2 from the germline V gene are SGHTA and FQGNSA.

V and J are TRBV5-6 and TRBJ1-2; D may be TRBD1 (5 bases). Germline CDR1 and CDR2: SGHDT and YYEEEE. The V end lost 0 bases, the J end lost 7 bases, and 13 bases lay between the germline ends. This CDR3 is built from 14 residues. The CDR3 protein is CASSLAGREGGYTF. The CDR3, as DNA: TGTGCCAGCAGCTTGGCGGGACGGGAAGGTGGCTACACCTTC.

This clonotype came up many times. This chain links TRBV18 with TRBJ1-2; D remains ambiguous. V was trimmed by 3 bases and J by 0 bases, leaving 8 bases between them. The CDR3 has 14 residues. CDR1 and CDR2 from the germline V gene are KGHSH and LQKENI. The CDR3 region is CASSPGRPNYGYTF. The CDR3 DNA follows: TGTGCCAGCTCACCCGGCAGGCCTAACTATGGCTACACCTTC.

This clonotype was observed a handful of times. The chain uses TRBV18 and TRBJ1-1; no reliable D call. The V end lost 3 bases, the J end lost 4 bases, and 12 bases lay between the germline ends. The CDR3 has 14 residues. Germline V lookup: CDR1 KGHSH, CDR2 LQKENI. The CDR3 loop is CASSPTSALTEAFF. The CDR3 nucleotides are TGTGCCAGCTCACCGACGTCTGCGCTCACTGAAGCTTTCTTT. Supplemented by reference TRBV18 and TRBJ1-1, the full variable domain reads NAGVMQNPRHLVRRRGQEARLRCSPMKGHSHVYWYRQLPEEGLKFMVYLQKENIIDESGMPKERFSAEFPKEGPSILRIQQVVRGDSAAYFCASSPTSALTEAFFGQGTRLTVV.

In this sample, this clonotype turned up a few times. The CDR3 sequence is CASSPVALPFLSNQPQHF. The DNA for the CDR3 is TGTGCCAGCAGCCCGGTTGCGTTACCCTTTCTTAGCAATCAGCCCCAGCATTTT. The chain combines TRBV3-1 with TRBJ1-5, with D unclear. Trimming pared 4 bases from V and 0 bases from J, leaving 19 bases between. The germline V gene has CDR1 LGHDT and CDR2 YNNKEL (reference sequence). The CDR3 contains 18 residues.

In this sample, this clonotype turned up a few times. This chain connects TRBV28 to TRBJ2-7; TRBD1 agrees at 9 bases. The CDR3 is 16 residues long. Losses at the gene ends were 4 bases for V and 2 bases for J; bases not matched to a gene: 9. Germline values: CDR1 MDHEN, CDR2 SYDVKM. CDR3 in amino acids: CASSSPGTGNTYEQYV. In DNA form, the CDR3 reads TGTGCCAGCAGTTCGCCTGGGACAGGGAATACCTACGAGCAGTACGTC.

This clonotype was recorded at least ten times. The V gene is TRBV11-2, the J gene TRBJ2-1, with D perhaps TRBD2 (6 bases). V dropped 5 bases and J dropped 10 bases, with 12 bases sitting between them. Germline-derived CDR1 and CDR2 are SGHAT and FQNNGV. The CDR3 covers 12 residues. Here the CDR3 DNA reads TGTGCCAGCAGCCACTACGGGGGAGAGCAGTTCTTC. It translates to CASSHYGGEQFF.

This clonotype was counted ten times or more. The V call is TRBV20-1, the J call TRBJ2-5, with D perhaps matching TRBD2 (5 bases). The germline V gene encodes CDR1 DFQATT and CDR2 SNEGSKA (reference sequence). The V gene lost 6 bases and the J gene lost 1 base, with 6 bases spanning the gap. This CDR3 is built from 11 residues. In DNA, the CDR3 is TGCAGTGCCCGGGGCCAAGAGACCCAGTACTTC. Amino acids: CSARGQETQYF.

This clonotype was counted between two and nine times. The rearrangement uses TRBV7-2 and TRBJ1-2; the D is unclear. Germline CDR1 and CDR2: SGHTA and FQGNSA. The CDR3 is made up of 13 amino acids. Deletions cut 4 bases from V and 4 bases from J, with 10 bases between. For the CDR3, the DNA is TGTGCCAGCAGCTCCCCCCGGGTCTATGGCTACACCTTC. Its translation: CASSSPRVYGYTF.

This clonotype was found many times. The chain uses TRBV20-1 and TRBJ2-7, with a weak D call TRBD2 (6 bases). Trimming took 5 bases from V and 0 from J, leaving 14 bases between them. The CDR3 runs to 14 residues. From germline, CDR1 is DFQATT and CDR2 SNEGSKA (reference sequence). CDR3 DNA sequence: TGCAGTGCTCTATACGGGGGTTCCTCCTACGAGCAGTACTTC. Translated, it gives CSALYGGSSYEQYF.

CDR3 DNA: TGCGCCAGCCATCTAGACGGTAATAATTCACCCCTCCACTTT. Translation: CASHLDGNNSPLHF. This chain links TRBV5-1 with TRBJ1-6; no firm D call. CDR3 size: 14 residues. With 7 bases removed from V and 5 bases from J, the gap between germline ends came to 13 bases. The germline V gene encodes CDR1 SGHRS and CDR2 YFSETQ.

The DNA for the CDR3 is TGCGCCAGCAGCACAGACAGGGGGAGTACCGGGGAGCTGTTTTTT. Translation gives CASSTDRGSTGELFF. This rearrangement joins TRBV5-1 to TRBJ2-2, with 9 bases fitting TRBD1. There are 15 residues in the CDR3. After removal of 4 bases from V and 5 bases from J, the junction contained 6 bases not matched to a gene. The germline CDR1 and CDR2 sequences are SGHRS and YFSETQ.

This clonotype was picked up a small number of times. The chain has TRBV5-1 and TRBJ2-1; TRBD2 agrees at 8 bases. After removal of 0 bases from V and 2 bases from J, the junction contained 16 bases not matched to a gene. This CDR3 region has 20 residues. Germline CDR1 reads SGHRS; CDR2 reads YFSETQ. DNA for the CDR3: TGCGCCAGCAGCTTGGGGATATTTGGCGGGGCGGGAGGAGCCTACAATGAGCAGTTCTTC. Its protein is CASSLGIFGGAGGAYNEQFF.

This clonotype occurred a few times. The J gene is TRBJ2-1, the V gene TRBV14; TRBD2 aligns across 7 bases. The trim removed 5 bases at V and 4 bases at J, leaving 11 bases unmatched. The CDR3 has 16 amino acids. Germline CDR1 SGHDN, CDR2 FVKESK. CDR3: CASSVAGPYKYNEQFF. The CDR3 nucleotides read TGTGCCAGCAGCGTAGCGGGCCCTTACAAGTACAATGAGCAGTTCTTC.

V usage is TRBV3-1 and J usage is TRBJ2-3, with a weak D call TRBD2 (7 bases). CDR3 size: 16 residues. Germline assignment: CDR1 LGHDT and CDR2 YNNKEL (reference sequence). The V and J ends lost 4 bases and 3 bases respectively, with 17 bases between them. CDR3 residues: CASSRLGGGGTDTQYF. In nucleotides, the CDR3 is TGTGCCAGCAGCCGGCTGGGGGGGGGCGGGACAGATACGCAGTATTTT.